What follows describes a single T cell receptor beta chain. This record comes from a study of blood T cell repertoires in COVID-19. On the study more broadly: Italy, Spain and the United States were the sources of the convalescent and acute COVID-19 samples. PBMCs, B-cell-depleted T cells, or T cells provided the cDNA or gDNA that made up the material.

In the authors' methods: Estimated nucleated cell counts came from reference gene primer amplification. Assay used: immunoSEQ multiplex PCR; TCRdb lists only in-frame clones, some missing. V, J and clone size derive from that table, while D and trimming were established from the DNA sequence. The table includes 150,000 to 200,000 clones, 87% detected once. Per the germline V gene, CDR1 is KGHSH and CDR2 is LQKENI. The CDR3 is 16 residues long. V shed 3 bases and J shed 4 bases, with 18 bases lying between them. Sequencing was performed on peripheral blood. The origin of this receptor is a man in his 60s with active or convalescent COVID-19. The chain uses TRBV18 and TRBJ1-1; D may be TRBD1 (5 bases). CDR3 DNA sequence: TGTGCCAGCTCACCTACGCAGGGTACTGCCCGCACTGAAGCTTTCTTT. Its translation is CASSPTQGTARTEAFF.